One sample yielded the 28 T cell receptor beta chains listed below, sequenced in a study of cytomegalovirus exposure and HLA in healthy donors. PCR employed 60 Vbeta and 13 Jbeta primers. TCRdb keeps only in-frame clones here, not all; method: immunoSEQ multiplex PCR. The sample lists around 190,000 clones; over 70% were seen once. The sample taken for sequencing was PBMCs. These receptors all stem from a man in his forties or fifties in good health and CMV-seropositive.

V is TRBV5-8 and J is TRBJ1-4, with 7 positions matching TRBD1. Trimming at V came to 3 bases and at J to 4 bases, leaving 9 bases not matched to a gene. The germline V gene has CDR1 SGHTS and CDR2 YDEGEE. This CDR3 contains 16 residues. Here the CDR3 reads CASSYTPGQRNEKLFF. CDR3 sequence (DNA): TGTGCCAGCAGCTATACGCCGGGACAGCGTAATGAAAAACTGTTTTTT.

The rearrangement uses TRBV7-2 and TRBJ2-5, with no clear D. Deletions cut 0 bases from V and 4 bases from J, with 9 bases between. Germline CDR1 and CDR2: SGHTA and FQGNSA. This CDR3 is built from 14 residues. CDR3 loop: CASSLARGAETQYF. CDR3 DNA sequence: TGTGCCAGCAGCTTAGCAAGAGGAGCAGAGACCCAGTACTTC.

Notes on this clone: The junction departs from germline at one end; a sequencing error may be responsible. This chain connects TRBV7-7 to TRBJ2-5, with 7 bases aligning to TRBD2. The CDR3 has 16 residues. Germline CDR1 and CDR2: SSHAT and FNYEAQ (reference sequence). DNA of the CDR3: TGTGCTAGCAGCTTTCGGCCCAGCGGGAAGGGAGAGACCCAGTACTTC. This encodes CASSFRPSGKGETQYF.

The rearrangement joins TRBV7-3 to TRBJ2-7; D is perhaps TRBD1 (5 bases). The V end was cut by 4 bases, the J end by 3 bases, with 10 bases between. CDR3 length: 13 residues. Germline V lookup: CDR1 SGHTA, CDR2 FQGTGA. This CDR3 is CASSSTQGYEQYF. The CDR3 nucleotides are TGTGCCAGCAGCTCCACGCAGGGCTACGAGCAGTACTTC.

V usage is TRBV5-4 and J usage is TRBJ2-1; TRBD2 matches 11 bases. Germline V gene data show CDR1 as SGHNT and CDR2 as YYREEE (reference sequence). Germline trimming cut 5 bases from V and 8 bases from J; bases unmatched to any gene: 9. This CDR3 has 15 amino acids. The CDR3 loop is CASSPGTSGGHEQFF. In nucleotides, the CDR3 is TGTGCCAGCAGTCCCGGGACTAGCGGAGGGCATGAGCAGTTCTTC.

The rearrangement links TRBV19 to TRBJ2-2; TRBD2 matches at 9 bases. Germline-derived CDR1 and CDR2 are LNHDA and SQIVND (reference sequence). With V trimmed by 1 base and J by 7 bases, 4 bases remained unmatched. CDR3 size: 15 residues. For the CDR3, the DNA is TGTGCCAGTAGTATAGTACTAGCGGGCGTCGGGGAGCTGTTTTTT. Its translation: CASSIVLAGVGELFF.

There are a few counts of this clone. This chain uses TRBV4-1 with TRBJ1-4; D call uncertain. The V end was cut by 6 bases, the J end by 5 bases, with 13 bases between. CDR1 MGHRA and CDR2 YSYEKL come from the germline V gene. The CDR3 is 14 residues long. The CDR3 DNA reads TGCGCCAGCAGGAATTCGAACGGGAATGAAAAACTGTTTTTT. Its protein is CASRNSNGNEKLFF.

The chain uses TRBV27 and TRBJ1-1; D might be TRBD1 (5 bases). Germline CDR1 MNHEY, CDR2 SMNVEV (reference sequence). The V end lost 5 bases, the J end lost 5 bases, and 21 bases lay between the germline ends. The CDR3 extends over 16 amino acids. The CDR3 spells CASSGGFGRAWTEAFF. Written as DNA, the CDR3 is TGTGCCAGCAGTGGGGGATTCGGGAGGGCTTGGACTGAAGCTTTCTTT.

V gene TRBV7-2 combines with J gene TRBJ2-2, with D possibly matching TRBD1 (7 bases). CDR3 length: 15 residues. Trimming stripped 4 bases from V and 4 bases from J, with 13 bases between. Germline V gene sequence: CDR1 SGHTA, CDR2 FQGNSA. CDR3 in amino acids: CASSSTGRRTGELFF. The CDR3 coding sequence is TGTGCCAGCAGCTCGACAGGGAGGCGCACCGGGGAGCTGTTTTTT.

The V call is TRBV9, the J call TRBJ2-3, with D perhaps matching TRBD2 (6 bases). Germline assignment: CDR1 SGDLS and CDR2 YYNGEE. Between the trimmed V and J ends, which lost 0 bases and 2 bases, there was a span of 10 bases. The CDR3 is 15 amino acids. The CDR3 sequence: CASSVAGEYTDTQYF. The CDR3 region has the DNA TGTGCCAGCAGCGTAGCGGGGGAATACACAGATACGCAGTATTTT.

The chain couples TRBV19 to TRBJ1-1; no definite D call. CDR3 size: 13 residues. The V end lost 5 bases, the J end lost 4 bases, and 11 bases lay between the germline ends. Germline V gene sequence: CDR1 LNHDA, CDR2 SQIVND (reference sequence). The CDR3 DNA follows: TGTGCCAGTAGTTCAACAATCGTCACTGAAGCTTTCTTT. Translation gives CASSSTIVTEAFF.

This clone was seen more than once but under ten times. This chain connects TRBV5-3 to TRBJ1-2, with TRBD1 matching 7 bases. TRBV5-3 is known as an ORF, though its function is uncertain. The trim removed 7 bases at V and 0 bases at J, leaving 3 bases unmatched. There are 13 residues in the CDR3. The CDR3 nucleotides are TGTGCCAGAGAGCAGGGGGCTAACTATGGCTACACCTTC. It codes for CAREQGANYGYTF.

The V call is TRBV6-5, the J call TRBJ1-3; D ambiguous. Germline V gene lookup returns CDR1 MNHEY and CDR2 SVGAGI. Trimming stripped 0 bases from V and 0 bases from J, with 6 bases between. The CDR3 runs 15 residues. CDR3 sequence reads: CASSYSRDSGNTIYF. Written as DNA, the CDR3 is TGTGCCAGCAGTTACTCGAGGGACTCTGGAAACACCATATATTTT.

The chain combines TRBV5-1 with TRBJ1-4; 9 bases line up with TRBD1. CDR1 is SGHRS, CDR2 YFSETQ, per germline. V shed 4 bases, J shed 3 bases, and the junction held 4 bases outside the gene matches. The CDR3 length is 15 residues. In DNA, the CDR3 is TGCGCCAGCAGCGCACAGGGGGCGGCTAATGAAAAACTGTTTTTT. Encoded protein: CASSAQGAANEKLFF.

V usage is TRBV21-1 and J usage is TRBJ1-1. TRBV21-1 is assigned pseudogene status. There are 15 residues in the CDR3. The CDR3 reads CASSPVELMNTEAFF. Written as DNA, the CDR3 is TGTGCCAGCAGCCCCGTAGAGCTTATGAACACTGAAGCTTTCTTT.

The chain uses TRBV7-2 and TRBJ2-3, with 7 nucleotides matching TRBD1. Germline CDR1 is SGHTA and CDR2 is FQGNSA. The V gene end was trimmed by 3 bases and the J gene end by 0 bases; junction bases not matched to a gene: 3. The CDR3 contains 15 residues. The DNA for the CDR3 is TGTGCCAGCAGCTTGGGACAGCCAAGCACAGATACGCAGTATTTT. Translation gives CASSLGQPSTDTQYF.

This rearrangement joins TRBV5-1 to TRBJ2-3, with 7 positions matching TRBD1. Germline CDR1 is SGHRS and CDR2 is YFSETQ. Trimming removed 0 bases from V and 6 bases from J; junction bases left unmatched: 13. The length of the CDR3 is 17 residues. The CDR3 region is CASSLVLRQGSRDTQYF. The DNA of the CDR3 is TGCGCCAGCAGCTTGGTCCTTAGACAGGGTAGTAGGGATACGCAGTATTTT.

V gene TRBV30 combines with J gene TRBJ1-4; 8 bases map to TRBD1. V lost 0 bases to trimming and J lost 3 bases; unmatched junction nucleotides: 3. This CDR3 contains 15 residues. Germline V lookup: CDR1 GTSNPN, CDR2 SVGIG (reference sequence). The CDR3 spells CAWSVGQGPNEKLFF. The CDR3 DNA follows: TGTGCCTGGAGTGTCGGACAGGGACCTAATGAAAAACTGTTTTTT.

The chain combines TRBV11-3 with TRBJ1-2, with D perhaps matching TRBD1 (6 bases). The germline V gene encodes CDR1 SGHNT and CDR2 YENEEA. The CDR3 spans 13 residues. The V end was cut by 4 bases, the J end by 8 bases, with 14 bases between. The CDR3 sequence is CASSYTGTRGYTF. The CDR3 bases are TGTGCCAGCAGCTACACCGGGACACGAGGCTACACCTTC.

The chain combines TRBV2 with TRBJ1-6; D gene ambiguous. This CDR3 is 14 amino acids long. Trimming removed 7 bases from V and 7 bases from J, with 14 bases in between. Germline V gives CDR1 SNHLY, CDR2 FYNNEI. The CDR3 loop reads CASKTDLRNSPLHF. In DNA, the CDR3 is TGTGCCAGCAAAACGGACTTAAGGAATTCACCCCTCCACTTT.

A single count supports this clone. The rearrangement links TRBV7-8 to TRBJ1-2, with D tentatively TRBD1 (5 bases). The CDR3 has 14 residues. Germline assignment: CDR1 SGHVS and CDR2 FQNEAQ. Trimming left V 3 bases short and J 3 bases short, with 11 bases between. The CDR3 is CASSFEGVDYGYTF. The DNA of the CDR3 is TGTGCCAGCAGCTTCGAAGGGGTGGACTATGGCTACACCTTC.

The chain links TRBV6-5 to TRBJ1-1; D perhaps matches TRBD1 (6 bases). Looked up from germline, CDR1 is MNHEY and CDR2 is SVGAGI. This CDR3 comprises 14 residues. V lost 1 base and J lost 4, with 10 bases in between. The CDR3 sequence is CASSYYGGATEAFF. CDR3 in DNA: TGTGCCAGCAGTTACTATGGGGGGGCCACTGAAGCTTTCTTT.

This sequence joins TRBV5-1 and TRBJ2-1; weak D call: TRBD1 (6 bases). V gave up 5 bases and J gave up 0 bases, with 12 bases separating them. This CDR3 comprises 15 residues. Germline V gene lookup returns CDR1 SGHRS and CDR2 YFSETQ. The CDR3 DNA is TGCGCCAGCAGTACAGGGTATAGCTCCTACAATGAGCAGTTCTTC. This gives the protein CASSTGYSSYNEQFF. Filled out from reference TRBV5-1 and TRBJ2-1, the complete variable domain reads KAGVTQTPRYLIKTRGQQVTLSCSPISGHRSVSWYQQTPGQGLQFLFEYFSETQRNKGNFPGRFSGRQFSNSRSEMNVSTLELGDSALYLCASSTGYSSYNEQFFGPGTRLTVL.

The rearrangement links TRBV28 to TRBJ2-7; no clear D. Deletions cut 4 bases from V and 6 bases from J, with 16 bases between. Germline V gene data show CDR1 as MDHEN and CDR2 as SYDVKM. The CDR3 has 14 amino acids. In nucleotides, the CDR3 is TGTGCCAGCAGTTCCCCGATACTAAGGTCCGAGCAGTACTTC. Translating it yields CASSSPILRSEQYF.

This chain links TRBV5-1 with TRBJ2-7; 8 nucleotides match TRBD2. J gave up 0 bases and V 3 bases, and 14 bases lay outside the gene matches. The CDR3 has 18 residues. CDR1 is SGHRS, CDR2 YFSETQ, per germline. Here the CDR3 DNA reads TGCGCCAGCAGCTCGGGGGGGAGGCGGAAACTCCTCTCCTACGAGCAGTACTTC. As protein: CASSSGGRRKLLSYEQYF.

The V and J genes are TRBV2 and TRBJ2-4, with D perhaps matching TRBD2 (5 bases). CDR1 SNHLY and CDR2 FYNNEI come from the germline V gene. V was cut by 0 bases and J by 9 bases, with 15 bases left in between. This CDR3 contains 15 residues. CDR3 loop: CASSEASRAASIQYF. CDR3 bases: TGTGCCAGCAGTGAAGCATCGCGGGCTGCGAGCATTCAGTACTTC.

The chain combines TRBV2 with TRBJ1-2; D is perhaps TRBD1 (6 bases). V was clipped by 6 bases and J by 4 bases, with 12 bases between them. CDR1 and CDR2 from the germline V gene are SNHLY and FYNNEI. CDR3 length: 13 amino acids. The CDR3 coding sequence is TGTGCCAGCAGGGAGACAGGTATCTATGGCTACACCTTC. It is translated as CASRETGIYGYTF.

This chain connects TRBV18 to TRBJ1-1; D not certain. Trimming stripped 5 bases from V and 1 base from J, with 14 bases between. CDR1 is KGHSH, CDR2 LQKENI, per germline. There are 15 residues in the CDR3. CDR3 protein: CASSRDWGGNTEAFF. CDR3 coding DNA: TGTGCCAGCTCAAGAGATTGGGGAGGGAACACTGAAGCTTTCTTT.